Presented here are 19 T cell receptor beta chains from one specimen sequenced in a study of T cell responses to AZD1222 COVID-19 vaccine. The table came from immunoSEQ multiplex PCR; TCRdb's copy has only in-frame clones and leaves some out. The data contain fewer than 95,000 clones, 85% to 90% of them seen just once; the ten biggest clones take up around 29%. This specimen consisted of peripheral blood, obtained on day 0 of AZD1222 vaccination. The source of these receptors is an adult in good health.

The V and J genes are TRBV7-9 and TRBJ1-4; TRBD1 agrees at 8 bases. The germline V gene has CDR1 SEHNR and CDR2 FQNEAQ (reference sequence). The CDR3 is 14 amino acids. Trimming cost V 5 bases and J 6 bases; bases outside gene matches: 5. CDR3 nucleotides: TGTGCCAGCAGCCGAGACAGGGGAGATGAAAAACTGTTTTTT. Translating gives CASSRDRGDEKLFF.

This rearrangement joins TRBV29-1 to TRBJ1-1; possible D gene TRBD1, 6 bases. From germline, CDR1 is SQVTM and CDR2 ANQGSEA. The CDR3 is 12 amino acids. V was trimmed by 5 bases and J by 7 bases, leaving 14 bases between them. CDR3 in amino acids: CSVRWGANEAFF. The CDR3 DNA follows: TGCAGCGTTCGTTGGGGGGCGAATGAAGCTTTCTTT.

This chain links TRBV6-5 with TRBJ2-1; D possibly corresponds to TRBD1 (6 bases). Trimming pared 7 bases from V and 4 bases from J, leaving 14 bases between. From germline, CDR1 is MNHEY and CDR2 SVGAGI. This CDR3 comprises 14 residues. This chain's CDR3 is CASIRGAAYNEQFF. The CDR3 DNA reads as TGTGCCAGCATCAGGGGCGCTGCGTACAATGAGCAGTTCTTC.

The genes are TRBV2 and TRBJ2-5; D is perhaps TRBD2 (5 bases). V was shortened by 8 bases and J by 5 bases, with 15 bases between the two germline ends. This CDR3 has 13 amino acids. Per the germline V gene, CDR1 is SNHLY and CDR2 is FYNNEI. The CDR3 DNA reads TGTGCCAGCGAGTCAGAGGGTTTGGAGACCCAGTACTTC. Amino acids: CASESEGLETQYF.

This chain uses TRBV28 with TRBJ2-7; the D gene is possibly TRBD2 (5 bases). The germline V gene encodes CDR1 MDHEN and CDR2 SYDVKM. The V end was cut by 7 bases, the J end by 3 bases, with 10 bases between. This CDR3 is built from 12 residues. The DNA for the CDR3 is TGTGCCAGCACCCCCCGGGGCTACGAGCAGTACTTC. This encodes CASTPRGYEQYF. The variable domain in full, completed from reference TRBV28 and TRBJ2-7, reads DVKVTQSSRYLVKRTGEKVFLECVQDMDHENMFWYRQDPGLGLRLIYFSYDVKMKEKGDIPEGYSVSREKKERFSLILESASTNQTSMYLCASTPRGYEQYFGPGTRLTVT.

The chain links TRBV28 to TRBJ1-1; TRBD1 might be the D (5 bases). Between the trimmed V and J ends, which lost 1 base and 5 bases, there was a span of 14 bases. Germline assignment: CDR1 MDHEN and CDR2 SYDVKM. There are 15 residues in the CDR3. CDR3 region: CASSLYYPGRTEAFF. Here the CDR3 DNA reads TGTGCCAGCAGTTTATACTACCCAGGGAGGACTGAAGCTTTCTTT.

This chain links TRBV3-1 (or the pseudogene TRBV3-2) with TRBJ2-3; D is uncertain. The CDR3 has 14 residues. Trimming took 3 bases from V and 2 from J, leaving 9 bases between them. Germline V lookup: CDR1 LGHDT, CDR2 YNNKEL (reference sequence). In nucleotides, the CDR3 is TGTGCCAGCAGCCACCGACTGATCACAGATACGCAGTATTTT. Translated: CASSHRLITDTQYF.

V usage is TRBV10-3 and J usage is TRBJ2-5, with 7 bases fitting TRBD2. Germline assignment: CDR1 ENHRY and CDR2 SYGVKD. The CDR3 spans 14 residues. V trimming: 10 bases; J trimming: 5 bases; junction bases outside the gene matches: 13. CDR3 in DNA: TGTGCCACGGGGAGGGAGGGGCCACAGGAGACCCAGTACTTC. Translating it yields CATGREGPQETQYF.

The chain couples TRBV28 to TRBJ1-2; D ambiguous. Germline CDR1 MDHEN, CDR2 SYDVKM. CDR3 size: 12 residues. V gave up 8 bases and J gave up 2 bases, with 9 bases separating them. The CDR3 coding sequence is TGTGCCAGCGGTGGGAGAAACTATGGCTACACCTTC. It codes for CASGGRNYGYTF.

The rearrangement joins TRBV6-5 to TRBJ1-3; 7 nucleotides align to TRBD1. Trimming cost V 0 bases and J 0 bases; bases outside gene matches: 2. This CDR3 spans 16 amino acids. CDR1 MNHEY and CDR2 SVGAGI come from the germline V gene. The DNA of the CDR3 is TGTGCCAGCAGTTACTCGGGACAGAACTCTGGAAACACCATATATTTT. This gives the protein CASSYSGQNSGNTIYF.

DNA of the CDR3: TGCGCCAGCACCCCTGGGTCCAGCTCCTACGAGCAGTACTTC. It codes for CASTPGSSSYEQYF. The chain has TRBV5-1 and TRBJ2-7; no definite D call. Trimming pared 6 bases from V and 0 bases from J, leaving 13 bases between. The CDR3 sequence is 14 residues long. Germline V lookup: CDR1 SGHRS, CDR2 YFSETQ. The full variable domain, completed using reference TRBV5-1 and TRBJ2-7, is KAGVTQTPRYLIKTRGQQVTLSCSPISGHRSVSWYQQTPGQGLQFLFEYFSETQRNKGNFPGRFSGRQFSNSRSEMNVSTLELGDSALYLCASTPGSSSYEQYFGPGTRLTVT.

CDR3 sequence: CSASRLAGAPGTQYF. CDR3 bases: TGCAGTGCTAGTAGGTTAGCGGGAGCCCCAGGGACGCAGTATTTT. V usage is TRBV20-1 and J usage is TRBJ2-3; 9 bases are a match to TRBD2. CDR1 is DFQATT and CDR2 is SNEGSKA in the germline V gene (reference sequence). Trimming removed 3 bases from V and 9 bases from J; junction bases left unmatched: 13. This CDR3 is 15 amino acids long.

The gene calls are TRBV6-4 and TRBJ2-7; 10 bases are shared with TRBD1. There are 13 residues in the CDR3. J lost 5 bases, V lost 5 bases, and 3 bases had no gene match. Germline CDR1 reads MRHNA; CDR2 reads SNTAGT. CDR3 in amino acids: CASSRTGGDEQYF. The CDR3 nucleotides are TGTGCCAGCAGTAGGACAGGGGGAGACGAGCAGTACTTC.

The rearrangement joins TRBV5-5 to TRBJ2-7, with 9 nucleotides matching TRBD1. After removal of 1 base from V and 2 bases from J, the junction contained 4 bases not matched to a gene. This CDR3 contains 15 residues. Germline V gene data show CDR1 as SGHKS and CDR2 as YYEKEE (reference sequence). The CDR3 sequence is CASSLRDRVPYEQYF. The CDR3 bases are TGTGCCAGCAGCTTGAGGGACAGGGTCCCCTACGAGCAGTACTTC.

The V gene is TRBV6-2 or TRBV6-3, the J gene TRBJ2-3; D is undetermined. CDR3 length: 12 amino acids. CDR1 and CDR2 from the germline V gene are MNHEY and SVGEGT. V lost 5 bases, J lost 2 bases, and 5 bases lay in between. The CDR3 sequence: CASSHNTDTQYF. DNA for the CDR3: TGTGCCAGCAGTCACAACACAGATACGCAGTATTTT.

In DNA form, the CDR3 reads TGCGCCAGCAGCTTGACAGGGTTCGAAAAACTGTTTTTT. Protein product: CASSLTGFEKLFF. The J gene is TRBJ1-4, the V gene TRBV5-1, with a weak D call TRBD1 (6 bases). V was trimmed by 1 base and J by 8 bases, leaving 9 bases between them. The CDR3 is 13 residues long. Germline-derived CDR1 and CDR2 are SGHRS and YFSETQ.

This chain uses TRBV4-3 with TRBJ1-2; D remains unclear. This CDR3 has 13 residues. Germline CDR1 is LGHNA and CDR2 is YSLEER. V lost 0 bases, J lost 8 bases, and 10 bases lay in between. The CDR3 region is CASSQDARIGYTF. DNA of the CDR3: TGCGCCAGCAGCCAAGATGCCAGAATAGGCTACACCTTC.

V usage is TRBV15 and J usage is TRBJ2-5; a weak D match, TRBD1 (5 bases). CDR3 length equals 15 residues. Germline V gives CDR1 LNHNV, CDR2 YYDKDF (reference sequence). V lost 0 bases, J lost 7 bases, and 15 bases lay in between. The CDR3 region is CATSRDRGTRGTQYF. CDR3 nucleotides: TGTGCCACCAGCAGAGATAGGGGTACAAGGGGGACCCAGTACTTC.

V and J are TRBV13 and TRBJ2-5; 14 nucleotides line up with TRBD2. CDR3 length: 16 residues. J gave up 3 bases and V 5 bases, and 5 bases lay outside the gene matches. CDR1 and CDR2 (germline): PRHDT, FYEKMQ (reference sequence). CDR3 bases: TGTGCCAGCAGCACCCCGGGACTAGCGGGAGAAGAGACCCAGTACTTC. This sequence encodes CASSTPGLAGEETQYF.